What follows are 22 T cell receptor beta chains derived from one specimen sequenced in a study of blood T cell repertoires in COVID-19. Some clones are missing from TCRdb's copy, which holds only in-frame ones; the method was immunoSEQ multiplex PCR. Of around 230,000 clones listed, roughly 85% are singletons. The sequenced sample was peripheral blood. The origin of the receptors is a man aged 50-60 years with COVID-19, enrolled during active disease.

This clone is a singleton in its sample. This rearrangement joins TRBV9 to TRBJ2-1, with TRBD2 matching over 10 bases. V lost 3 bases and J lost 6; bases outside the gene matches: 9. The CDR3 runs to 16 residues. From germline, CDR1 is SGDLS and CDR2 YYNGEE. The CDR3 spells CASSALGSGGANEQFF. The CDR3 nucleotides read TGTGCCAGCAGCGCCCTCGGGAGCGGGGGGGCCAATGAGCAGTTCTTC.

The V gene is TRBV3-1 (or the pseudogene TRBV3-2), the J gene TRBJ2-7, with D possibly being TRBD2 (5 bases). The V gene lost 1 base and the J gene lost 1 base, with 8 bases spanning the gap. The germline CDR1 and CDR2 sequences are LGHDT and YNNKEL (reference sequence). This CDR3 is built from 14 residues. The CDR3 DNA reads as TGTGCCAGCAGCCAAGGGACTGCTTCCTACGAGCAGTACTTC. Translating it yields CASSQGTASYEQYF.

DNA for the CDR3: TGTGCCAGCAGCCAAGAGGACAGGAAACGGTTTCCACCTCTCTCTGGAAACACCATATATTTT. It codes for CASSQEDRKRFPPLSGNTIYF. The gene calls are TRBV4-2 and TRBJ1-3; 7 positions agree with TRBD1. The V segment lost 0 bases and the J segment 0 bases; nucleotides outside the gene matches: 17. The germline gives CDR1 LGHNA, CDR2 YNFKEQ. The CDR3 sequence is 21 residues long.

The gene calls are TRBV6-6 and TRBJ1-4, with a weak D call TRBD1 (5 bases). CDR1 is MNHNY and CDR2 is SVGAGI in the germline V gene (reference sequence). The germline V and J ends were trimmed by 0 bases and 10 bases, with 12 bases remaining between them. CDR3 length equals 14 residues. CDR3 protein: CASSYSGVSGKLFF. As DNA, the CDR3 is TGTGCCAGCAGTTACTCAGGGGTTAGCGGAAAACTGTTTTTT.

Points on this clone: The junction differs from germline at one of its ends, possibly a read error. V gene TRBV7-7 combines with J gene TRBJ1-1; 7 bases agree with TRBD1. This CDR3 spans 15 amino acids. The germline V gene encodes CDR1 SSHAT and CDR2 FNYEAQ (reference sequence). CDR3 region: CASSAWTGENTEAFF. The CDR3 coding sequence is TGTGCTAGCAGCGCTTGGACAGGAGAGAACACTGAAGCTTTCTTT.

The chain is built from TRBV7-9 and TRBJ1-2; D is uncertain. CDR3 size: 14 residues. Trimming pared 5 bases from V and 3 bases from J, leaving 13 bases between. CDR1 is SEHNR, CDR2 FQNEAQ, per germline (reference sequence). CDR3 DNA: TGTGCCAGCAGCGGGTCGACTGCCTACTATGGCTACACCTTC. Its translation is CASSGSTAYYGYTF.

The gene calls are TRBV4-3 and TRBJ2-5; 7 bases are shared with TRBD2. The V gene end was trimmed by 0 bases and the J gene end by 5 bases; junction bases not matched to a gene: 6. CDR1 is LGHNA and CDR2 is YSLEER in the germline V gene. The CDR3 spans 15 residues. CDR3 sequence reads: CASSQDLGGEETQYF. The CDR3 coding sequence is TGCGCCAGCAGCCAAGATCTGGGGGGGGAGGAGACCCAGTACTTC.

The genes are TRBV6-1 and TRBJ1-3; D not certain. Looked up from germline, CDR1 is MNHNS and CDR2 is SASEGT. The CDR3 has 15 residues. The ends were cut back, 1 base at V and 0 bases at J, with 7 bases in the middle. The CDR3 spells CASSEGVGSGNTIYF. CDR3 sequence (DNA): TGTGCCAGCAGTGAAGGAGTCGGCTCTGGAAACACCATATATTTT.

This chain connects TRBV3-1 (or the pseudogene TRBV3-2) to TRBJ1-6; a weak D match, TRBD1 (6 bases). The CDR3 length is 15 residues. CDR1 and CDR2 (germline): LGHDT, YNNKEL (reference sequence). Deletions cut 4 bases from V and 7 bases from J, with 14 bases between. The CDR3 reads CASSLLDRSNSPLHF. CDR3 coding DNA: TGTGCCAGCAGCCTACTCGACAGGAGCAATTCACCCCTCCACTTT.

The CDR3 is CASSVGSSGNTIYF. CDR3 sequence (DNA): TGTGCCAGCAGCGTCGGGTCCTCTGGAAACACCATATATTTT. The J gene is TRBJ1-3, the V gene TRBV9, with no clear D. With 2 bases removed from V and 0 bases from J, the gap between germline ends came to 6 bases. This CDR3 has 14 residues. Looked up from germline, CDR1 is SGDLS and CDR2 is YYNGEE.

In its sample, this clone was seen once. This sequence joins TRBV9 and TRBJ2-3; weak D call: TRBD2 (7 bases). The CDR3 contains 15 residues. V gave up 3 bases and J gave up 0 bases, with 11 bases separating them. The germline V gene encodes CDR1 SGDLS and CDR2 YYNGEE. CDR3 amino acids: CASSARGASTDTQYF. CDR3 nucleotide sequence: TGTGCCAGCAGCGCCCGGGGGGCCAGCACAGATACGCAGTATTTT.

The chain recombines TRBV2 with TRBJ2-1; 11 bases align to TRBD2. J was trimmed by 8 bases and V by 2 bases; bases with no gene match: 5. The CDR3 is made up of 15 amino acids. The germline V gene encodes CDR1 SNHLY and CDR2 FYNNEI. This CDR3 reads CASSEWLAGGHEQFF. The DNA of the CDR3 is TGTGCCAGCAGTGAATGGCTAGCGGGGGGTCATGAGCAGTTCTTC. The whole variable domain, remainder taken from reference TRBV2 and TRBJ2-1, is EPEVTQTPSHQVTQMGQEVILRCVPISNHLYFYWYRQILGQKVEFLVSFYNNEISEKSEIFDDQFSVERPDGSNFTLKIRSTKLEDSAMYFCASSEWLAGGHEQFFGPGTRLTVL.

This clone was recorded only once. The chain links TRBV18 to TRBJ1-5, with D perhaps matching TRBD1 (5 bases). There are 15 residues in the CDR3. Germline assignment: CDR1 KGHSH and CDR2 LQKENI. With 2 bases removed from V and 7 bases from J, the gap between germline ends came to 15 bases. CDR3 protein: CASSPDSSREQPQHF. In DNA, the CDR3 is TGTGCCAGCTCACCAGACAGCTCGCGGGAGCAGCCCCAGCATTTT.

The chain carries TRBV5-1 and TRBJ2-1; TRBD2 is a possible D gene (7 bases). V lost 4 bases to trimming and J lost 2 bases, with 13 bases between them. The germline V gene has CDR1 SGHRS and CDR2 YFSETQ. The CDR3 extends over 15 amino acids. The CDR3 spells CASSQLRGPYNEQFF. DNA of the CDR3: TGCGCCAGCAGCCAACTGCGGGGGCCCTACAATGAGCAGTTCTTC.

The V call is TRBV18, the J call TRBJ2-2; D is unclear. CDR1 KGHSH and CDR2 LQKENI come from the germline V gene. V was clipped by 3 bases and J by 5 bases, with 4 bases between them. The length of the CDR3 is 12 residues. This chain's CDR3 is CASSPLTGELFF. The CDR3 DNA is TGTGCCAGCTCACCTCTTACCGGGGAGCTGTTTTTT.

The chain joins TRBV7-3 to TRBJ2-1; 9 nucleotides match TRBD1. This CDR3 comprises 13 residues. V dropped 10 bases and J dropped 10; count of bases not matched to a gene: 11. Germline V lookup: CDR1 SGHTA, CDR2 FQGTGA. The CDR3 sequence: CATTRITGGEQFF. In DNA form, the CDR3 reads TGTGCCACTACGCGGATCACAGGGGGCGAGCAGTTCTTC. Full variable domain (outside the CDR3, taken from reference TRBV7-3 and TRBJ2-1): GAGVSQTPSNKVTEKGKYVELRCDPISGHTALYWYRQSLGQGPEFLIYFQGTGAADDSGLPNDRFFAVRPEGSVSTLKIQRTERGDSAVYLCATTRITGGEQFFGPGTRLTVL.

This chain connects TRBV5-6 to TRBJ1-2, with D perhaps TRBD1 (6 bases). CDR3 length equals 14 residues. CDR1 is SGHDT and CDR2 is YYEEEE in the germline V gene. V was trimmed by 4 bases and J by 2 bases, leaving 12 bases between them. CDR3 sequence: CASSTGTRNYGYTF. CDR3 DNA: TGTGCCAGCAGCACCGGGACAAGAAACTATGGCTACACCTTC.

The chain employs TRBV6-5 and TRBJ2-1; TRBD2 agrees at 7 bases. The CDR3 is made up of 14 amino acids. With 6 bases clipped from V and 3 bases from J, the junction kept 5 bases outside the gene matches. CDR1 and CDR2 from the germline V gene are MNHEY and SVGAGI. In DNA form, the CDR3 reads TGTGCCAGCAGATACCTAGCGGTCTACAATGAGCAGTTCTTC. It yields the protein CASRYLAVYNEQFF.

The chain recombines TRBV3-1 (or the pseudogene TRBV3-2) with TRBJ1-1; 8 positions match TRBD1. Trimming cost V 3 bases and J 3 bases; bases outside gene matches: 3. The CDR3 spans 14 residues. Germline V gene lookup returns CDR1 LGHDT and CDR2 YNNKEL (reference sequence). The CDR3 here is CASSQDRAYTEAFF. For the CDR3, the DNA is TGTGCCAGCAGCCAGGACAGGGCTTACACTGAAGCTTTCTTT.

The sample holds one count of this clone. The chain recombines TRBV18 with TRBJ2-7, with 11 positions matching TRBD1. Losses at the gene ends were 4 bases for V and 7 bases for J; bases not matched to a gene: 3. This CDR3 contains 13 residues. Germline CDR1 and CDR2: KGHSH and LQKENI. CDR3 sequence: CASSRGTGGEQYF. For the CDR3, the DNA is TGTGCCAGCTCACGGGGGACAGGGGGTGAGCAGTACTTC.

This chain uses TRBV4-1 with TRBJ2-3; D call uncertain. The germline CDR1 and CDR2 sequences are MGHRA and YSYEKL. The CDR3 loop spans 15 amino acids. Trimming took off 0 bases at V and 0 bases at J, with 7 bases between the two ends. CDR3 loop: CASSQDRASTDTQYF. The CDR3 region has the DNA TGCGCCAGCAGCCAAGATCGCGCTAGCACAGATACGCAGTATTTT.

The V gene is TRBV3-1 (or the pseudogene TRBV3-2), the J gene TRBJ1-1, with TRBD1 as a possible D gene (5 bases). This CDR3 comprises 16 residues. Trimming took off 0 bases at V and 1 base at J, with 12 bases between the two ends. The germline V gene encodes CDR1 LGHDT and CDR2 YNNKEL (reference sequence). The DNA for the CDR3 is TGTGCCAGCAGCCAAGAATGGGGCAGGGCGAACACTGAAGCTTTCTTT. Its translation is CASSQEWGRANTEAFF.